The next 4 T cell receptor beta chains were all read from a single sample in a study of blood T cell repertoires in COVID-19. This table comes from immunoSEQ multiplex PCR, and its TCRdb copy is limited to in-frame clones, with some not included. This table has 50,000 to 85,000 clones, approximately 79% appearing once. The specimen sequenced was peripheral blood. These TCRs come from a man in his sixties with acute or convalescent COVID-19.

The chain combines TRBV6-5 with TRBJ1-3, with a possible D match to TRBD1 (5 bases). The CDR3 contains 14 residues. V lost 8 bases to trimming and J lost 4 bases, with 15 bases between them. CDR1 and CDR2 (germline): MNHEY, SVGAGI. The CDR3 DNA sequence: TGTGCCAGCGGGTCGGGGGTACAAGGAAACACCATATATTTT. Its translation: CASGSGVQGNTIYF.

This clone has only a few counts. The rearrangement joins TRBV5-6 to TRBJ1-5; 7 bases match TRBD1. J was trimmed by 4 bases and V by 2 bases; bases with no gene match: 12. Per germline, CDR1 SGHDT and CDR2 YYEEEE. The CDR3 has 17 residues. The CDR3 nucleotides are TGTGCCAGCAGCTTTGGGCCTAGAGGGGGCCATAATCAGCCCCAGCATTTT. It is translated as CASSFGPRGGHNQPQHF.

The rearrangement links TRBV19 to TRBJ1-1, with D possibly matching TRBD1 (6 bases). The CDR3 runs 15 residues. With 10 bases removed from V and 1 base from J, the gap between germline ends came to 19 bases. Germline CDR1 LNHDA, CDR2 SQIVND (reference sequence). The CDR3, as DNA: TGTGCCACTACGATTTTTAGGACAGCGAACACTGAAGCTTTCTTT. Translated: CATTIFRTANTEAFF.

This chain links TRBV5-6 with TRBJ1-5; TRBD1 is a possible D gene (5 bases). Germline V lookup: CDR1 SGHDT, CDR2 YYEEEE. This CDR3 contains 14 residues. V was pared by 0 bases and J by 11 bases, with 15 bases between. The CDR3 here is CASSLVAEKGAQHF. The CDR3 DNA reads as TGTGCCAGCAGCTTGGTGGCGGAAAAAGGGGCCCAGCATTTT.